Presented here are 14 T cell receptor beta chains from one specimen sequenced in a study of low-dose radiotherapy and immunotherapy resistance in tumors. Time point described: before trial treatment. TRAV- and TRBV-specific primers were used for first-strand cDNA, which covered alpha and beta chains. With a V-primer adapter and a constant-region primer, TCRs were amplified for around 20 PCR cycles. Each CDR3 protein gets one entry after TCRdb re-called the reads with MiXCR. The sample consists of tens of thousands of distinct CDR3 sequences, just under 9.5% of them appearing once. This specimen consisted of PBMCs, obtained before treatment. The origin of the receptors is a male donor with prostate cancer.

This clonotype was detected a few times. The chain has TRBV12-3 or TRBV12-4 and TRBJ2-5, with 7 bases aligning to TRBD2. This CDR3 spans 16 amino acids. The ends lost 5 bases at V and 3 bases at J; junction bases unmatched: 12. CDR3 sequence: CASSPPRASGEETQYF. Here the CDR3 DNA reads TGTGCCAGCAGTCCCCCTCGGGCTAGCGGAGAAGAGACCCAGTACTTC.

There are many counts of this clonotype. The genes are TRBV11-3 and TRBJ1-1; no reliable D call. The CDR3 is 15 amino acids. Trimming shortened V by 2 bases and J by 1 base, and 11 bases separated the two germline ends. Germline CDR1 and CDR2: SGHNT and YENEEA. The CDR3 sequence is CASSLPALSNTEAFF. CDR3 sequence (DNA): TGTGCCAGCAGCTTACCTGCCCTTTCGAACACTGAAGCTTTCTTT.

Only a few counts were recorded for this clonotype. V and J are TRBV3-1 and TRBJ2-1, with D unresolved. CDR3 length equals 15 residues. Germline V CDR1 and CDR2: LGHDT, YNNKEL (reference sequence). Trimming pared 4 bases from V and 6 bases from J, leaving 16 bases between. The CDR3, as DNA: TGTGCCAGCAGCCTGCAGGTGCACAAGAGCAATGAGCAGTTCTTC. Its protein is CASSLQVHKSNEQFF.

Many counts were recorded for this clonotype. The J gene is TRBJ2-5, the V gene TRBV6-8; TRBD1 might be the D (5 bases). This CDR3 has 14 amino acids. V lost 8 bases and J 5 bases, leaving 18 bases between the germline ends. Looked up from germline, CDR1 is MNHGY and CDR2 is SAAAGT. DNA for the CDR3: TGTGCCAGCCGTCCCGGCCTGGGGCCGGAGACCCAGTACTTC. It specifies CASRPGLGPETQYF.

With regard to this clonotype: The germline gene is not matched at one end of the junction; a read error may be the cause. The V gene is TRBV2, the J gene TRBJ1-2; 7 bases fit TRBD1. CDR1 and CDR2 (germline): SNHLY, FYNNEI. There are 15 residues in the CDR3. The CDR3 bases are TGTGTCAGCAGTGAAGGAGGGGGCCAGGGCTATGGCTACACCTTC. Its protein is CVSSEGGGQGYGYTF. The full variable domain, in which reference TRBV2 and TRBJ1-2 provide the parts outside the CDR3, is EPEVTQTPSHQVTQMGQEVILRCVPISNHLYFYWYRQILGQKVEFLVSFYNNEISEKSEIFDDQFSVERPDGSNFTLKIRSTKLEDSAMYFCVSSEGGGQGYGYTFGSGTRLTVV.

This clonotype was observed at least ten times. This rearrangement joins TRBV20-1 to TRBJ2-3; 9 bases align to TRBD2. This CDR3 is 14 amino acids long. Per germline, CDR1 DFQATT and CDR2 SNEGSKA (reference sequence). Losses at the gene ends were 2 bases for V and 3 bases for J; bases not matched to a gene: 3. The CDR3 loop reads CSARTRGGTDTQYF. In DNA form, the CDR3 reads TGCAGTGCTAGAACGCGGGGGGGGACAGATACGCAGTATTTT.

Ten or more counts support this clonotype. The genes are TRBV12-3 or TRBV12-4 and TRBJ2-7; weak D call: TRBD1 (5 bases). CDR3 length: 13 amino acids. V lost 4 bases and J 7 bases, leaving 14 bases between the germline ends. Written as DNA, the CDR3 is TGTGCCAGCAGTTCGTTTAACAAGGGGGAGCAGTACTTC. Protein product: CASSSFNKGEQYF.

The chain combines TRBV20-1 with TRBJ1-1, with D perhaps matching TRBD1 (6 bases). Per germline, CDR1 DFQATT and CDR2 SNEGSKA (reference sequence). The CDR3 covers 13 residues. Trimming cost V 3 bases and J 2 bases, with 10 bases left between them. This chain's CDR3 is CSARWDTNTEAFF. In DNA, the CDR3 is TGCAGTGCTAGGTGGGACACTAACACTGAAGCTTTCTTT.

This clonotype was counted many times. The V call is TRBV7-3, the J call TRBJ2-3, with 11 bases that match TRBD2. V lost 4 bases and J lost 12; bases outside the gene matches: 12. The CDR3 is made up of 15 amino acids. CDR1 and CDR2 (germline): SGHTA, FQGTGA. The CDR3 nucleotides read TGTGCCAGCAGCTCCGGGACTAGCGGTCGGGCTAGCCAGTATTTT. Amino acid sequence: CASSSGTSGRASQYF.

In its sample, this clonotype was seen many times. The CDR3: CASSLPGGLGYTF. In DNA, the CDR3 is TGTGCCAGCAGCTTGCCAGGGGGGCTTGGCTACACCTTC. The genes are TRBV7-6 and TRBJ1-2; 7 bases map to TRBD1. CDR3 length: 13 amino acids. Germline CDR1 and CDR2: SGHVS and FNYEAQ. V dropped 3 bases and J dropped 7; count of bases not matched to a gene: 5.

This clonotype was observed at least ten times. The chain joins TRBV11-1 to TRBJ1-1; a possible D gene is TRBD1 (5 bases). The CDR3 contains 11 residues. Germline assignment: CDR1 SGHAT and CDR2 FQDESV (reference sequence). Trimming removed 8 bases at V and 8 bases at J, with 12 bases between. CDR3 region: CASSGDVEAFF. In DNA, the CDR3 is TGTGCCAGCTCTGGGGACGTAGAAGCTTTCTTT.

This clonotype has ten or more counts. The chain joins TRBV5-1 to TRBJ1-2; D perhaps matches TRBD1 (5 bases). Trimming removed 3 bases at V and 7 bases at J, with 10 bases between. Germline CDR1 is SGHRS and CDR2 is YFSETQ. The CDR3 has 12 residues. CDR3 in DNA: TGCGCCAGCAGCTACGGGACGTTTGGCTACACCTTC. As protein: CASSYGTFGYTF.

In its sample, this clonotype was seen a few times. The V call is TRBV5-1, the J call TRBJ2-5, with D possibly being TRBD2 (5 bases). The CDR3 sequence is 14 residues long. Trimming took off 5 bases at V and 0 bases at J, with 11 bases between the two ends. The V gene's germline CDR1 is SGHRS and CDR2 YFSETQ. CDR3: CASSGTGYQETQYF. CDR3 sequence (DNA): TGCGCCAGCAGTGGAACGGGGTACCAAGAGACCCAGTACTTC. Looking up the rest from reference TRBV5-1 and TRBJ2-5 gives the full variable domain: KAGVTQTPRYLIKTRGQQVTLSCSPISGHRSVSWYQQTPGQGLQFLFEYFSETQRNKGNFPGRFSGRQFSNSRSEMNVSTLELGDSALYLCASSGTGYQETQYFGPGTRLLVL.

This clonotype was detected ten times or more. J is TRBJ2-3 and V is TRBV19, with TRBD2 as a possible D gene (5 bases). The germline gives CDR1 LNHDA, CDR2 SQIVND (reference sequence). The CDR3 has 12 amino acids. V lost 6 bases, J lost 4 bases, and 8 bases lay in between. The chain's CDR3 is CASRGAADTQYF. CDR3 bases: TGTGCCAGTAGGGGAGCGGCAGATACGCAGTATTTT.